The 2 T cell receptor beta chains below come from one sample, sequenced in a study of shared clonotypes between healthy human individuals. The data were produced by immunoSEQ multiplex PCR, yet TCRdb's version contains in-frame clones alone and is incomplete. The table has 950,000 to 1,100,000 clones, about 76% seen once. The sample taken for sequencing was memory CD4+ T cells sorted from blood. The subset here: CD45RA-negative fraction. Source of these receptors: a man between 18 and 29 years old in good health.

V usage is TRBV4-1 and J usage is TRBJ1-3; maybe TRBD1 (6 bases). Germline CDR1 and CDR2: MGHRA and YSYEKL. V lost 0 bases to trimming and J lost 4 bases, with 13 bases between them. The CDR3 spans 16 residues. CDR3: CASSQDGVGQGNTIYF. The DNA of the CDR3 is TGCGCCAGCAGCCAAGACGGAGTCGGACAGGGAAACACCATATATTTT.

The chain links TRBV15 to TRBJ1-4; D gene unclear. The CDR3 has 15 amino acids. Germline V CDR1 and CDR2: LNHNV, YYDKDF (reference sequence). Trimming cost V 1 base and J 8 bases, with 14 bases left between them. CDR3 nucleotide sequence: TGTGCCACCAGCAGAGTCCGGGGTGGTTACGAAAAACTGTTTTTT. Translation: CATSRVRGGYEKLFF.